These 24 T cell receptor beta chains were sequenced from one sample in a study of T-cell memory formation after mild COVID-19. One entry per CDR3 protein results from TCRdb running MiXCR on the 5' RACE reads. The sample shows 95,000 to 110,000 distinct CDR3 sequences, over 13% of them seen only once. The sample consisted of PBMCs or a T cell subset sorted from them (not recorded which). Every receptor here comes from a man younger than 35 who had mild COVID-19 (a few samples of this study predate the infection). Cell type and time point are not known.

This rearrangement joins TRBV29-1 to TRBJ2-2; D gene uncertain. Trimming took off 5 bases at V and 6 bases at J, with 4 bases between the two ends. Germline CDR1 SQVTM, CDR2 ANQGSEA. This CDR3 has 10 residues. The CDR3 protein is CSVFAGELFF. CDR3 bases: TGCAGCGTTTTCGCCGGGGAGCTGTTTTTT.

This clonotype was observed a handful of times. V gene TRBV10-3 combines with J gene TRBJ2-2; D is possibly TRBD1 or TRBD2 (6 bases each). The V gene's germline CDR1 is ENHRY and CDR2 SYGVKD. The germline V and J ends were trimmed by 3 bases and 7 bases, with 21 bases remaining between them. The CDR3 has 17 residues. The CDR3 protein is CAISDPSPGAQNGELFF. The CDR3 DNA follows: TGTGCCATCAGTGACCCTTCACCGGGGGCGCAGAACGGGGAGCTGTTTTTT.

The chain is built from TRBV13 and TRBJ1-2, with TRBD1 as a possible D gene (6 bases). Trimming stripped 5 bases from V and 2 bases from J, with 9 bases between. The CDR3 consists of 13 residues. Germline V lookup: CDR1 PRHDT, CDR2 FYEKMQ (reference sequence). The CDR3 DNA reads as TGTGCCAGCAGCACCGGACAGAACTATGGCTACACCTTC. Its translation: CASSTGQNYGYTF.

DNA of the CDR3: TGTGCCAGCAGCGGCTCGGGCTACGAGCAGTACTTC. Protein sequence: CASSGSGYEQYF. V usage is TRBV5-4 and J usage is TRBJ2-7; D gene uncertain. V was shortened by 4 bases and J by 3 bases, with 8 bases between the two germline ends. CDR1 SGHNT and CDR2 YYREEE come from the germline V gene (reference sequence). The CDR3 is made up of 12 amino acids.

This clonotype was counted only a few times. The rearrangement uses TRBV3-1 and TRBJ1-1; D might be TRBD1 (6 bases). This CDR3 comprises 15 residues. V gave up 4 bases and J gave up 0 bases, with 12 bases separating them. Germline V CDR1 and CDR2: LGHDT, YNNKEL (reference sequence). CDR3 protein: CASSPRGGLNTEAFF. The CDR3 coding sequence is TGTGCCAGCAGCCCAAGGGGGGGGTTGAACACTGAAGCTTTCTTT. Supplemented by reference TRBV3-1 and TRBJ1-1, the full variable domain reads DTAVSQTPKYLVTQMGNDKSIKCEQNLGHDTMYWYKQDSKKFLKIMFSYNNKELIINETVPNRFSPKSPDKAHLNLHINSLELGDSAVYFCASSPRGGLNTEAFFGQGTRLTVV.

The rearrangement uses TRBV28 and TRBJ2-3; no firm D call. Germline lookup yields CDR1 MDHEN and CDR2 SYDVKM. This CDR3 has 13 amino acids. The ends were cut back, 3 bases at V and 2 bases at J, with 6 bases in the middle. CDR3 loop: CASSFENTDTQYF. CDR3 DNA sequence: TGTGCCAGCAGTTTCGAGAACACAGATACGCAGTATTTT.

This clonotype was seen a few times. V usage is TRBV2 and J usage is TRBJ1-2, with 8 bases lining up with TRBD1. The J segment lost 6 bases and the V segment lost 10 bases, leaving 10 bases of the junction unmatched. Germline-derived CDR1 and CDR2 are SNHLY and FYNNEI. This CDR3 has 13 residues. The CDR3 nucleotides read TGTGCCATAACGGACAGGGAAGGTGATGGCTACACCTTC. Amino acids: CAITDREGDGYTF.

CDR3 protein: CASGDGANTGELFF. In nucleotides, the CDR3 is TGCGCCAGCGGAGACGGCGCGAACACCGGGGAGCTGTTTTTT. V is TRBV10-2 and J is TRBJ2-2; D uncertain. V lost 8 bases and J lost 0, with 10 bases in between. The CDR3 extends over 14 amino acids. Looked up from germline, CDR1 is WSHSY and CDR2 is SAAADI.

The chain employs TRBV6-6 and TRBJ1-2; possibly TRBD1 for D (6 bases). V dropped 2 bases and J dropped 4 bases, with 11 bases sitting between them. The CDR3 extends over 14 amino acids. Germline CDR1 and CDR2: MNHNY and SVGAGI (reference sequence). This CDR3 is CASSYDRFPYGYTF. Here the CDR3 DNA reads TGTGCCAGCAGTTACGACAGGTTCCCCTATGGCTACACCTTC.

This clonotype was observed a few times. This chain links TRBV7-8 with TRBJ2-7, with D possibly matching TRBD1 (6 bases). This CDR3 contains 15 residues. CDR1 is SGHVS, CDR2 FQNEAQ, per germline. V was clipped by 4 bases and J by 7 bases, with 20 bases between them. The CDR3 spells CASSSEPGHRREQYF. CDR3 in DNA: TGTGCCAGCAGCTCAGAGCCGGGACATCGTAGAGAGCAGTACTTC. The variable domain in full, with the rest retrieved from reference TRBV7-8 and TRBJ2-7, is GAGVSQSPRYKVAKRGQDVALRCDPISGHVSLFWYQQALGQGPEFLTYFQNEAQLDKSGLPSDRFFAERPEGSVSTLKIQRTQQEDSAVYLCASSSEPGHRREQYFGPGTRLTVT.

Many counts were recorded for this clonotype. The chain recombines TRBV29-1 with TRBJ2-3, with 9 positions matching TRBD1. The CDR3 runs 15 residues. V lost 2 bases to trimming and J lost 6 bases; unmatched junction nucleotides: 9. Germline values: CDR1 SQVTM, CDR2 ANQGSEA. The CDR3 loop is CSVERTGGAEDTQYF. In DNA, the CDR3 is TGCAGCGTTGAAAGAACAGGGGGCGCAGAGGATACGCAGTATTTT.

The genes are TRBV9 and TRBJ1-5; D ambiguous. Germline V lookup: CDR1 SGDLS, CDR2 YYNGEE. The CDR3 runs 14 residues. Trimming left V 1 base short and J 0 bases short, with 5 bases between. Written as DNA, the CDR3 is TGTGCCAGCAGCGTAACAGATAGCAATCAGCCCCAGCATTTT. Its translation is CASSVTDSNQPQHF.

This clonotype showed up just once. As DNA, the CDR3 is TGTGCCAGCGACGGGACTAGCGGGGGGCCCGTCACAGATACGCAGTATTTT. Its protein is CASDGTSGGPVTDTQYF. The gene calls are TRBV28 and TRBJ2-3; 15 bases align to TRBD2. V was clipped by 8 bases and J by 2 bases; unmatched bases: 8. The germline gives CDR1 MDHEN, CDR2 SYDVKM. The CDR3 extends over 17 amino acids.

This clonotype was seen more than once but under ten times. The chain joins TRBV6-5 to TRBJ1-5; no clear D. The V gene's germline CDR1 is MNHEY and CDR2 SVGAGI. Between the trimmed V and J ends, which lost 2 bases and 4 bases, there was a span of 6 bases. The CDR3 sequence is 13 residues long. The CDR3 DNA reads as TGTGCCAGCAGTTACGGGCGGAATCAGCCCCAGCATTTT. Protein: CASSYGRNQPQHF.

This clonotype turned up a few times. The chain uses TRBV7-2 and TRBJ1-1, with D possibly matching TRBD1 (5 bases). Germline V gene data show CDR1 as SGHTA and CDR2 as FQGNSA. The CDR3 is 13 residues long. The V and J ends lost 5 bases and 4 bases respectively, with 11 bases between them. The CDR3 region has the DNA TGTGCCAGCAGCACCTTTGGGGGCACTGAAGCTTTCTTT. It is translated as CASSTFGGTEAFF.

This clonotype was seen ten or more times. The CDR3 loop reads CASSSGEEAHEQYF. As DNA, the CDR3 is TGTGCCAGCAGCTCGGGAGAGGAGGCCCACGAGCAGTACTTC. The rearrangement links TRBV6-2 or TRBV6-3 to TRBJ2-7; weak D call: TRBD2 (6 bases). CDR3 length equals 14 residues. Trimming shortened V by 6 bases and J by 5 bases, and 17 bases separated the two germline ends. From germline, CDR1 is MNHEY and CDR2 SVGEGT.

The V gene is TRBV20-1, the J gene TRBJ2-1, with D tentatively TRBD1 (6 bases). The V gene lost 6 bases and the J gene lost 1 base, with 13 bases spanning the gap. CDR3 length equals 14 residues. Germline values: CDR1 DFQATT, CDR2 SNEGSKA (reference sequence). CDR3 loop: CSATGNWSYNEQFF. The CDR3 DNA follows: TGCAGTGCCACAGGGAACTGGTCCTACAATGAGCAGTTCTTC.

V and J are TRBV20-1 and TRBJ1-6; 7 bases align to TRBD1. This CDR3 region has 16 residues. Per germline, CDR1 DFQATT and CDR2 SNEGSKA (reference sequence). J lost 0 bases, V lost 3 bases, and 5 bases had no gene match. As DNA, the CDR3 is TGCAGTGCTAGGACAGGGCGAGGCTCCTATAATTCACCCCTCCACTTT. Amino acids: CSARTGRGSYNSPLHF.

This clonotype was detected a few times. This sequence joins TRBV12-3 or TRBV12-4 and TRBJ2-3; 9 nucleotides match TRBD1. V was pared by 6 bases and J by 2 bases, with 9 bases of the junction left unmatched. The CDR3 loop spans 16 amino acids. DNA for the CDR3: TGTGCCAGCAGCAGGGGACAGGGAAGACTCACAGATACGCAGTATTTT. This sequence encodes CASSRGQGRLTDTQYF.

This clonotype was seen only a few times. V and J are TRBV29-1 and TRBJ1-2, with TRBD1 as a possible D gene (5 bases). The CDR3 sequence is 12 residues long. V was shortened by 6 bases and J by 8 bases, with 16 bases between the two germline ends. Per germline, CDR1 SQVTM and CDR2 ANQGSEA. CDR3 sequence reads: CSVYGTPGGYTF. CDR3 sequence (DNA): TGCAGCGTCTACGGGACCCCTGGGGGCTACACCTTC.

The chain joins TRBV29-1 to TRBJ2-7; perhaps TRBD2 as D (5 bases). Germline values: CDR1 SQVTM, CDR2 ANQGSEA. Trimming removed 4 bases from V and 3 bases from J, with 13 bases in between. The CDR3 length is 13 residues. In nucleotides, the CDR3 is TGCAGCGTTGGACGGGGATGGGGCTACGAGCAGTACTTC. It yields the protein CSVGRGWGYEQYF.

The chain uses TRBV11-2 and TRBJ1-5; D ambiguous. Germline V gene sequence: CDR1 SGHAT, CDR2 FQNNGV. Trimming took off 5 bases at V and 1 base at J, with 9 bases between the two ends. The CDR3 sequence is 14 residues long. CDR3 in DNA: TGTGCCAGCAGCGCCATAGACAGCAATCAGCCCCAGCATTTT. This gives the protein CASSAIDSNQPQHF.

The gene calls are TRBV11-2 and TRBJ2-4; 7 bases map to TRBD1. V lost 0 bases, J lost 5 bases, and 4 bases stayed unmatched. The CDR3 has 15 amino acids. The germline V gene has CDR1 SGHAT and CDR2 FQNNGV. This CDR3 reads CASSLDPGQENIQYF. CDR3 nucleotides: TGTGCCAGCAGCTTAGATCCCGGACAGGAAAACATTCAGTACTTC.

This clonotype was recorded at least ten times. The chain employs TRBV28 and TRBJ1-5; D is uncertain. V was pared by 6 bases and J by 11 bases, with 14 bases between. Looked up from germline, CDR1 is MDHEN and CDR2 is SYDVKM. The CDR3 is 12 residues long. The CDR3 nucleotides read TGTGCCAGCAGCCTTCAATTGGGTGCCCAGCATTTT. Its translation: CASSLQLGAQHF. The variable domain in full, with the rest retrieved from reference TRBV28 and TRBJ1-5, is DVKVTQSSRYLVKRTGEKVFLECVQDMDHENMFWYRQDPGLGLRLIYFSYDVKMKEKGDIPEGYSVSREKKERFSLILESASTNQTSMYLCASSLQLGAQHFGDGTRLSIL.